This T cell receptor (beta chain) was recorded in a study of T cells in Graves' hyperthyroidism and ophthalmopathy. V shed 2 bases and J 6 bases; nucleotides not matched to a gene: 4. CDR1 and CDR2 from the germline V gene are SGHRS and YFSETQ. The CDR3 spans 13 residues. The hyperthyroidism was newly diagnosed and had lasted under 2 months; the patients were aged 18 to 65. Exclusion followed for patients with uncontrolled infection, other autoimmune disease, pregnancy or lactation. Each diagnosis was grounded in clinical symptoms, serum thyroxine and TRAb, thyroid ultrasound, and orbital computed tomography. A roughly 10 ml volume of fresh peripheral blood provided the PBMCs. The table lists this clonotype with many counts. Using RNA transcripts as the source, TCR beta CDR3 regions were amplified. TCR CDR3 regions were first amplified by RT-PCR with HTBI primers. TCRdb fed the multiplex PCR reads into MiXCR, producing one record per CDR3 protein. The sample lists about 420,000 distinct CDR3 sequences, 15% to 18% occurring once.

Sequenced: blood. This sequence originates from a woman between 18 and 29 years old with Graves' hyperthyroidism. V and J are TRBV5-1 and TRBJ1-2; 7 bases line up with TRBD1. In DNA, the CDR3 is TGCGCCAGCAGCTTAAACAGGGGAGATGGCTACACCTTC. It specifies CASSLNRGDGYTF.